The next 27 T cell receptor beta chains were all read from a single sample in a study of T cells after yellow fever vaccination. Via MiXCR, TCRdb re-called the 5' RACE reads, giving one row per CDR3 protein. The sample holds 140,000 to 150,000 distinct CDR3 sequences, more than 6.5% seen once. Here the sequenced sample was CD4+ T cells sorted from PBMCs, taken 10 days after the yellow fever booster vaccination. All receptors come from a man aged 25 to 40 who received the YFV17D yellow fever vaccine.

In its sample, this clonotype was seen many times. This chain connects TRBV7-9 to TRBJ2-7; 10 bases align to TRBD1. The CDR3 contains 18 residues. V was pared by 2 bases and J by 5 bases, with 15 bases of the junction left unmatched. CDR1 and CDR2 from the germline V gene are SEHNR and FQNEAQ (reference sequence). CDR3 amino acids: CASSLTSGEGQGFHEQYF. CDR3 coding DNA: TGTGCCAGCAGCTTAACTTCGGGCGAGGGACAGGGGTTCCACGAGCAGTACTTC.

The genes are TRBV12-3 or TRBV12-4 and TRBJ2-2, with D possibly matching TRBD2 (7 bases). V was trimmed by 10 bases and J by 7 bases, leaving 25 bases between them. The CDR3 is 16 residues long. The chain's CDR3 is CATVNPLVGGDGELFF. The CDR3 DNA is TGTGCCACCGTAAACCCACTAGTAGGGGGGGACGGGGAGCTGTTTTTT.

The chain employs TRBV5-1 and TRBJ1-5, with 7 bases identical to TRBD1. This CDR3 spans 17 amino acids. CDR1 and CDR2 from the germline V gene are SGHRS and YFSETQ. V shed 5 bases and J 7 bases; nucleotides not matched to a gene: 18. The CDR3 loop is CASSLSPGQAEGQPQHF. As DNA, the CDR3 is TGCGCCAGCAGTTTATCTCCAGGACAGGCCGAGGGGCAGCCCCAGCATTTT.

There are many counts of this clonotype. The V gene is TRBV7-8, the J gene TRBJ2-3, with D possibly TRBD2 on 7 matching bases. Germline CDR1 SGHVS, CDR2 FQNEAQ. The V end was cut by 2 bases, the J end by 1 base, with 22 bases between. The CDR3 runs to 19 residues. CDR3 loop: CASSLRGEGSRPRTDTQYF. DNA of the CDR3: TGTGCCAGCAGCTTAAGGGGGGAGGGGAGCCGCCCCCGCACAGATACGCAGTATTTT.

The sample holds many counts of this clonotype. The chain combines TRBV4-3 with TRBJ2-7; D is perhaps TRBD1 (6 bases). Per germline, CDR1 LGHNA and CDR2 YSLEER. The CDR3 is 14 amino acids. V gave up 4 bases and J gave up 2 bases, with 12 bases separating them. The CDR3 DNA is TGCGCCAGCAGCCTTCAGCAGGGGCCCTACGAGCAGTACTTC. This translates into CASSLQQGPYEQYF.

This clonotype was found a few times. The chain is built from TRBV30 and TRBJ2-1; 15 bases map to TRBD2. The V and J ends lost 2 bases and 1 base, in that order; junction bases with no gene match: 3. Germline V gene data show CDR1 as GTSNPN and CDR2 as SVGIG (reference sequence). The CDR3 loop spans 17 amino acids. CDR3 region: CAWSPGTSGRSYNEQFF. DNA of the CDR3: TGTGCCTGGAGTCCCGGGACTAGCGGGAGGTCCTACAATGAGCAGTTCTTC.

This clonotype has ten or more counts. V usage is TRBV10-3 and J usage is TRBJ2-5; 8 bases are a match to TRBD1. Germline lookup yields CDR1 ENHRY and CDR2 SYGVKD. J was trimmed by 3 bases and V by 5 bases; bases with no gene match: 2. The CDR3 has 13 amino acids. CDR3 region: CAISLDREETQYF. The DNA of the CDR3 is TGTGCCATCAGTCTGGACAGGGAAGAGACCCAGTACTTC.

V usage is TRBV7-2 and J usage is TRBJ2-1; unclear D gene. CDR1 and CDR2 (germline): SGHTA, FQGNSA. The CDR3 totals 11 residues. V gave up 5 bases and J gave up 9 bases, with 8 bases separating them. The CDR3 sequence is CASSGMGEQFF. CDR3 nucleotides: TGTGCCAGCAGCGGTATGGGTGAGCAGTTCTTC. The whole variable domain, remainder taken from reference TRBV7-2 and TRBJ2-1, is GAGVSQSPSNKVTEKGKDVELRCDPISGHTALYWYRQSLGQGLEFLIYFQGNSAPDKSGLPSDRFSAERTGGSVSTLTIQRTQQEDSAVYLCASSGMGEQFFGPGTRLTVL.

This clonotype was detected ten times or more. This chain joins TRBV20-1 and TRBJ2-5, with a possible D match to TRBD1 (6 bases). Germline CDR1 and CDR2: DFQATT and SNEGSKA (reference sequence). This CDR3 has 13 residues. Trimming took off 8 bases at V and 5 bases at J, with 18 bases between the two ends. The CDR3 loop is CSPTGRQGETQYF. In DNA, the CDR3 is TGCAGTCCTACCGGGCGCCAGGGGGAGACCCAGTACTTC.

This clonotype was counted between two and nine times. The chain is built from TRBV7-9 and TRBJ2-7, with 9 bases fitting TRBD2. Germline CDR1 and CDR2: SEHNR and FQNEAQ (reference sequence). The V and J ends lost 3 bases and 5 bases, in that order; junction bases with no gene match: 5. The CDR3 is 14 amino acids. The CDR3 spells CASSLGLARNEQYF. The CDR3 nucleotides are TGTGCCAGCAGCTTGGGACTAGCTAGGAACGAGCAGTACTTC. The variable domain in full, with the rest retrieved from reference TRBV7-9 and TRBJ2-7, is DTGVSQNPRHKITKRGQNVTFRCDPISEHNRLYWYRQTLGQGPEFLTYFQNEAQLEKSRLLSDRFSAERPKGSFSTLEIQRTEQGDSAMYLCASSLGLARNEQYFGPGTRLTVT.

This clonotype has a count of ten or more. CDR3 nucleotides: TGCAGTTGTCCTAGCGGACCACCGCGGGAGACCCAGTACTTC. This codes for CSCPSGPPRETQYF. J is TRBJ2-5 and V is TRBV20-1; the match to TRBD2 covers 7 bases. With V trimmed by 8 bases and J by 5 bases, 14 bases remained unmatched. Germline values: CDR1 DFQATT, CDR2 SNEGSKA (reference sequence). This CDR3 is 14 amino acids long.

This clonotype has a count of ten or more. V gene TRBV5-1 combines with J gene TRBJ2-1, with 13 bases that match TRBD2. The length of the CDR3 is 16 residues. Germline CDR1 is SGHRS and CDR2 is YFSETQ. Unmatched junction bases numbered 1, after V lost 3 bases and J lost 1 base. As DNA, the CDR3 is TGCGCCAGCAGCTCGGGACTAGCGGGATCCTACAATGAGCAGTTCTTC. Residues: CASSSGLAGSYNEQFF.

This clonotype was seen at least ten times. A junction boundary mismatches the germline segment, possibly from a read error. The CDR3 nucleotides are TGTGCCAGTAGTCAAGACGGGAGCTACGATGAGCAGTTCTTC. Its translation is CASSQDGSYDEQFF. V is TRBV19 and J is TRBJ2-1; weak D call: TRBD2 (6 bases). The V gene's germline CDR1 is LNHDA and CDR2 SQIVND (reference sequence). CDR3 length: 14 amino acids.

Ten or more counts support this clonotype. The rearrangement links TRBV6-6 to TRBJ2-7; D may be TRBD2 (6 bases). V lost 5 bases and J 6 bases, leaving 11 bases between the germline ends. This CDR3 comprises 12 residues. Germline CDR1 and CDR2: MNHNY and SVGAGI (reference sequence). The CDR3 DNA reads as TGTGCCAGCAGTCCGCGGGGATTCGAGCAGTACTTC. Translating it yields CASSPRGFEQYF.

This clonotype was seen ten or more times. The genes are TRBV6-5 and TRBJ2-7; D uncertain. The V gene's germline CDR1 is MNHEY and CDR2 SVGAGI. This CDR3 region has 14 residues. Trimming pared 4 bases from V and 0 bases from J, leaving 10 bases between. The CDR3 protein is CASSSDVVSYEQYF. The CDR3 coding sequence is TGTGCCAGCAGTTCGGACGTAGTCTCCTACGAGCAGTACTTC.

This clonotype occurred many times. The V call is TRBV18, the J call TRBJ2-1; no definite D call. This CDR3 region has 11 residues. Trimming took off 6 bases at V and 6 bases at J, with 6 bases between the two ends. Germline V gives CDR1 KGHSH, CDR2 LQKENI. Here the CDR3 DNA reads TGTGCCAGCTCCCCCTCCAATGAGCAGTTCTTC. Translation: CASSPSNEQFF.

This clonotype was seen a handful of times. CDR3: CASSTGVGQPQHF. The CDR3 region has the DNA TGTGCCAGTAGTACAGGGGTCGGACAGCCCCAGCATTTT. The rearrangement joins TRBV19 to TRBJ1-5; tentatively, D is TRBD1 (6 bases). CDR3 size: 13 residues. V was clipped by 4 bases and J by 7 bases, with 11 bases between them. Germline CDR1 and CDR2: LNHDA and SQIVND (reference sequence).

This clonotype was seen ten or more times. This chain connects TRBV10-2 to TRBJ2-7; 8 positions agree with TRBD2. Germline CDR1 reads WSHSY; CDR2 reads SAAADI. The CDR3 totals 13 residues. Trimming at V came to 9 bases and at J to 4 bases, leaving 8 bases not matched to a gene. The CDR3 spells CASRGGIAYEQYF. CDR3 DNA: TGCGCCAGTCGGGGGGGGATTGCATACGAGCAGTACTTC.

This clonotype was counted many times. The chain combines TRBV29-1 with TRBJ2-5, with D maybe TRBD2 (6 bases). Per the germline V gene, CDR1 is SQVTM and CDR2 is ANQGSEA. The CDR3 is 11 amino acids. With 4 bases removed from V and 14 bases from J, the gap between germline ends came to 17 bases. The CDR3 is CSVGVGGMVYF. The CDR3 DNA reads as TGCAGCGTTGGGGTTGGCGGGATGGTTTACTTC. Complete variable domain (other parts from reference TRBV29-1 and TRBJ2-5): SAVISQKPSRDICQRGTSLTIQCQVDSQVTMMFWYRQQPGQSLTLIATANQGSEATYESGFVIDKFPISRPNLTFSTLTVSNMSPEDSSIYLCSVGVGGMVYFGPGTRLLVL.

The table lists this clonotype with many counts. The chain links TRBV20-1 to TRBJ2-1; a possible D gene is TRBD2 (6 bases). The CDR3 extends over 15 amino acids. Germline-derived CDR1 and CDR2 are DFQATT and SNEGSKA (reference sequence). Trimming removed 7 bases at V and 0 bases at J, with 16 bases between. CDR3 loop: CSVYSGKSSYNEQFF. As DNA, the CDR3 is TGCAGTGTGTATAGCGGCAAGAGCTCCTACAATGAGCAGTTCTTC.

This clonotype was found many times. This chain joins TRBV7-2 and TRBJ2-2; no definite D call. Germline V lookup: CDR1 SGHTA, CDR2 FQGNSA. The CDR3 extends over 13 amino acids. Trimming shortened V by 1 base and J by 8 bases, and 8 bases separated the two germline ends. This chain's CDR3 is CASSLGSIGELFF. CDR3 nucleotide sequence: TGTGCCAGCAGCTTAGGCTCCATAGGGGAGCTGTTTTTT.

The chain's CDR3 is CASGALTDTQYF. Here the CDR3 DNA reads TGTGCCAGCGGGGCTTTAACAGATACGCAGTATTTT. This sequence joins TRBV12-3 or TRBV12-4 and TRBJ2-3, with D perhaps TRBD1 (5 bases). The CDR3 has 12 amino acids. Trimming cost V 8 bases and J 3 bases, with 9 bases left between them.

There are many counts of this clonotype. The junction does not match germline at one end; this may be a read error. The V call is TRBV14, the J call TRBJ2-2; 10 bases fit TRBD1. This CDR3 is built from 14 residues. Germline lookup yields CDR1 SGHDN and CDR2 FVKESK. The CDR3 bases are TGCGTTGGAGGGGACAGGGGCGACACCGGGGAGCTGTTTTTT. The encoded protein is CVGGDRGDTGELFF.

As concerns this clonotype: A much larger clone sits a single nucleotide away, making a read error possible. The CDR3 ends on some other residue instead of the conserved phenylalanine or tryptophan, so this is likely a read error. The gene calls are TRBV7-9 and TRBJ1-1, with D perhaps matching TRBD1 (5 bases). This CDR3 comprises 16 residues. Per germline, CDR1 SEHNR and CDR2 FQNEAQ (reference sequence). The V end was cut by 2 bases, the J end by 5 bases, with 18 bases between. This CDR3 reads CASSLFGTGGWTEAFS. In DNA, the CDR3 is TGTGCCAGCAGCTTATTCGGGACGGGAGGATGGACTGAAGCTTTCTCT.

There are many counts of this clonotype. This chain connects TRBV20-1 to TRBJ1-5; 8 nucleotides agree with TRBD1. Germline-derived CDR1 and CDR2 are DFQATT and SNEGSKA (reference sequence). The CDR3 is 15 residues long. J was trimmed by 3 bases and V by 6 bases; bases with no gene match: 10. The CDR3 DNA sequence: TGCAGTGCAAATGACAGGGGAAATACCAATCAGCCCCAGCATTTT. Protein sequence: CSANDRGNTNQPQHF.

This clonotype has only a few counts. The rearrangement uses TRBV19 and TRBJ2-1, with 8 bases fitting TRBD2. With V trimmed by 1 base and J by 5 bases, 4 bases remained unmatched. This CDR3 has 15 amino acids. The germline gives CDR1 LNHDA, CDR2 SQIVND (reference sequence). This CDR3 reads CASSIAVLADNEQFF. The CDR3 coding sequence is TGTGCCAGTAGTATAGCCGTACTAGCGGACAATGAGCAGTTCTTC.

At least ten counts were recorded for this clonotype. The chain links TRBV12-3 or TRBV12-4 to TRBJ1-5, with D possibly matching TRBD1 (5 bases). The CDR3 runs 15 residues. V was shortened by 5 bases and J by 3 bases, with 14 bases between the two germline ends. CDR3 in amino acids: CASSPTAIPNQPQHF. The DNA for the CDR3 is TGTGCCAGCAGTCCGACAGCGATCCCCAATCAGCCCCAGCATTTT.